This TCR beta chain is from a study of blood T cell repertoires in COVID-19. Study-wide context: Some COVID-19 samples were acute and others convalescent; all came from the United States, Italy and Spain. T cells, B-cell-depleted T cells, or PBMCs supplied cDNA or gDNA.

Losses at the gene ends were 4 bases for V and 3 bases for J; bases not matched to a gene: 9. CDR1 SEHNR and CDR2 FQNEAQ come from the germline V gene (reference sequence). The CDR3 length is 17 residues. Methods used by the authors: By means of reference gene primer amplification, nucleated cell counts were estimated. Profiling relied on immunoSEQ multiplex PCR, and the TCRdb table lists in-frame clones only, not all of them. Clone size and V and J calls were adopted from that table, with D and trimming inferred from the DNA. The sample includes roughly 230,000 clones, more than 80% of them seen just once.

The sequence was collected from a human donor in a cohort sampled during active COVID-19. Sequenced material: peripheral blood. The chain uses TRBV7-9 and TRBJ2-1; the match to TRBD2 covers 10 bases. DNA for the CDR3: TGTGCCAGCAGCTCCTCTCCTAGCGGGAGAGTCTACAATGAGCAGTTCTTC. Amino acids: CASSSSPSGRVYNEQFF.